This T cell receptor (beta chain) was recovered during a study of control samples from healthy donors and cancer patients. Assay used: immunoSEQ multiplex PCR; TCRdb lists only in-frame clones, some missing. Of roughly 34,000 clones listed, roughly nine tenths are singletons. The germline V and J ends were trimmed by 1 base and 1 base, with 10 bases remaining between them. Germline V gives CDR1 LGHNA, CDR2 YNFKEQ. The CDR3 sequence is 15 residues long. The clonotype was recovered from a woman in her forties with lung cancer. Source material: PBMCs. The chain employs TRBV4-2 and TRBJ1-1; no firm D call. In nucleotides, the CDR3 is TGTGCCAGCAGCCAAGGGTGGGGTGAGAACACTGAAGCTTTCTTT. Protein product: CASSQGWGENTEAFF.